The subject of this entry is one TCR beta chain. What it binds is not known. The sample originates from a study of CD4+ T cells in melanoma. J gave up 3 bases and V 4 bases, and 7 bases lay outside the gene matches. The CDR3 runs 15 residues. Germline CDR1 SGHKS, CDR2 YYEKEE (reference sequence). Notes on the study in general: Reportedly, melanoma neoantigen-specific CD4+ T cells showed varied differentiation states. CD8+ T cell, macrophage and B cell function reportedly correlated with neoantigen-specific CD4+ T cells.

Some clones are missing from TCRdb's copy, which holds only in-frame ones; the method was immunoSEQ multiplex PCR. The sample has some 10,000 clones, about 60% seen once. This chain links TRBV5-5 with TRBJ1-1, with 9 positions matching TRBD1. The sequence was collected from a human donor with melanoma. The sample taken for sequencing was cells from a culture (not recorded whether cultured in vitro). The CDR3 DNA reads TGTGCCAGCAGCCGCCGGGACAGGGTTGACACTGAAGCTTTCTTT. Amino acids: CASSRRDRVDTEAFF.